The clone carrying this T cell receptor (beta chain) was counted only a few times. The sample belongs to a study of blood T cell repertoires in COVID-19. Whole-study context: PBMCs, B-cell-depleted T cells, or T cells provided the cDNA or gDNA that made up the material.

J lost 6 bases, V lost 0 bases, and 11 bases had no gene match. The CDR3 runs 16 residues. Germline lookup yields CDR1 SQVTM and CDR2 ANQGSEA. Sequenced by immunoSEQ multiplex PCR; TCRdb stores in-frame clones only, minus some. The sample lists about 100,000 clones; 65% to 90% were seen once. This sequence joins TRBV29-1 and TRBJ1-3; 7 bases align to TRBD1. This TCR was sampled from a woman between 50 and 59 years old who had recovered from COVID-19. Material for sequencing was PBMCs or T cells enriched from blood (not recorded which). The CDR3: CSVEDAETGKANTIYF. The CDR3 nucleotides read TGCAGCGTTGAAGATGCGGAGACAGGGAAGGCAAACACCATATATTTT.